This T cell receptor (beta chain) was sequenced in a study of blood T cell repertoires in COVID-19. Looking at the study overall: The United States, Italy and Spain provided the acute and convalescent COVID-19 samples.

V was pared by 4 bases and J by 5 bases, with 10 bases between. This CDR3 spans 13 amino acids. Germline V CDR1 and CDR2: SGHKS, YYEKEE (reference sequence). TCRdb's table, derived via immunoSEQ multiplex PCR, lists solely in-frame clones and lacks some. The profile shows 370,000 or so clones, 70% to 90% of them singletons. Self-reported history from a screening survey and questionnaire set each donor's cohort. The recovered donors of Cohort 3 showed two negative PCRs, clearance, or symptom resolution. The receptor was derived from a man aged 25-40 years who had recovered from COVID-19. The sample was PBMCs or T cells enriched from blood (not recorded which). The rearrangement uses TRBV5-5 and TRBJ1-5; possibly TRBD1 for D (6 bases). CDR3 sequence: CASSMDRDQPQHF. Written as DNA, the CDR3 is TGTGCCAGCAGCATGGACAGAGATCAGCCCCAGCATTTT.